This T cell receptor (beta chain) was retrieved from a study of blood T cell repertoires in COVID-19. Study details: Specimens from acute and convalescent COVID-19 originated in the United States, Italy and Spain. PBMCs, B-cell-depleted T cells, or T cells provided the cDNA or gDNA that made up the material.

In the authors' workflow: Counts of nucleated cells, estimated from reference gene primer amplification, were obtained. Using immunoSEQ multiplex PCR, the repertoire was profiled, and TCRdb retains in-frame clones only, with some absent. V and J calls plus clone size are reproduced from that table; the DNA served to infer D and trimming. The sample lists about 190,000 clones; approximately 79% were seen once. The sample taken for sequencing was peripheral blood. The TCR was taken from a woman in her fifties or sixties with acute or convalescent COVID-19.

The CDR3 protein is CASGRGDGNTIYF. For the CDR3, the DNA is TGTGCCAGCGGCAGGGGGGATGGAAACACCATATATTTT. The V call is TRBV6-5, the J call TRBJ1-3; TRBD1 agrees at 7 bases. V shed 8 bases, J shed 3 bases, and the junction held 4 bases outside the gene matches. The germline gives CDR1 MNHEY, CDR2 SVGAGI. The CDR3 has 13 residues.